These 3 T cell receptor beta chains originate from one sample sequenced in a study of blood T cell repertoires in COVID-19. Here immunoSEQ multiplex PCR was the method, and the copy in TCRdb shows in-frame clones only, minus some. This sample carries about 220,000 clones, 82% of them seen once, and the ten largest clones take 3% to 4%. The sequencing sample was made of PBMCs or T cells enriched from blood (not recorded which). These receptors came from an older woman who had recovered from COVID-19.

The chain uses TRBV10-3 and TRBJ2-5, with 10 bases identical to TRBD2. The germline V gene has CDR1 ENHRY and CDR2 SYGVKD. V was clipped by 4 bases and J by 5 bases; unmatched bases: 10. This CDR3 spans 16 amino acids. CDR3 sequence: CAISVDLLAGAETQYF. The CDR3 region has the DNA TGTGCCATCAGTGTGGATTTGCTAGCGGGAGCGGAGACCCAGTACTTC.

The chain joins TRBV11-2 to TRBJ1-3; 7 bases match TRBD1. Germline lookup yields CDR1 SGHAT and CDR2 FQNNGV. CDR3 size: 15 residues. After removal of 4 bases from V and 0 bases from J, the junction contained 3 bases not matched to a gene. The CDR3 sequence is CASSSGQYSGNTIYF. CDR3 bases: TGTGCCAGCAGCTCGGGACAGTACTCTGGAAACACCATATATTTT.

The J gene is TRBJ2-3, the V gene TRBV5-1, with a tentative D call TRBD2 (5 bases). CDR1 is SGHRS, CDR2 YFSETQ, per germline. The CDR3 length is 18 residues. V lost 4 bases and J lost 1, with 22 bases in between. The CDR3 sequence: CASSRQSGRGAGTDTQYF. In DNA form, the CDR3 reads TGCGCCAGCAGCCGTCAATCAGGCCGGGGTGCTGGCACAGATACGCAGTATTTT.